These 3 T cell receptor beta chains share one sample of origin, sequenced in a study of breast tumors, draining lymph nodes, adjacent tissues. Breast cancer patients provided tissue from their axillary draining lymph nodes. TCRdb re-called the multiplex PCR reads with MiXCR, one entry per CDR3 protein. The sample lists fewer than 250,000 distinct CDR3 sequences, about 32% occurring once. The sample taken for sequencing was axillary lymph node tissue. These TCRs come from a female donor with breast cancer. Some clones in this sample may be carry-over from other donors' samples.

This clonotype appeared a few times. This chain joins TRBV30 and TRBJ1-1; the D gene is possibly TRBD1 (5 bases). Trimming took off 2 bases at V and 7 bases at J, with 14 bases between the two ends. CDR3 size: 13 residues. Germline V CDR1 and CDR2: GTSNPN, SVGIG (reference sequence). The CDR3 nucleotides read TGTGCCTGGAGTCAGGTGAGGGGAGGTGAAGCTTTCTTT. It specifies CAWSQVRGGEAFF. The full variable domain, completed using reference TRBV30 and TRBJ1-1, is SQTIHQWPATLVQPVGSPLSLECTVEGTSNPNLYWYRQAAGRGLQLLFYSVGIGQISSEVPQNLSASRPQDRQFILSSKKLLLSDSGFYLCAWSQVRGGEAFFGQGTRLTVV.

This clonotype was observed many times. The J gene is TRBJ1-1, the V gene TRBV10-3; possible D gene TRBD1, 6 bases. The CDR3 is made up of 13 amino acids. Germline values: CDR1 ENHRY, CDR2 SYGVKD. Deletions cut 6 bases from V and 2 bases from J, with 10 bases between. CDR3 coding DNA: TGTGCCATCAGCCGGACAGCCAACACTGAAGCTTTCTTT. It encodes CAISRTANTEAFF.

This chain joins TRBV10-1 and TRBJ1-1, with 10 nucleotides matching TRBD1. CDR1 and CDR2 (germline): WNHNN, SYGVQD (reference sequence). V lost 7 bases to trimming and J lost 4 bases; unmatched junction nucleotides: 9. The CDR3 is 15 residues long. CDR3 sequence reads: CASNNRDRGCTEAFF. Here the CDR3 DNA reads TGCGCCAGCAACAACCGGGACAGGGGTTGCACTGAAGCTTTCTTT.